These 5 T cell receptor beta chains originate from one sample sequenced in a study of shared clonotypes between healthy human individuals. Clones were sequenced by immunoSEQ multiplex PCR, and TCRdb holds only the in-frame ones, with some missing. There are some 300,000 clones in the sample; roughly 80% occur only once, and around 9.3% lies in the top ten. The sample taken for sequencing was memory CD4+ T cells sorted from blood. Subset here: CD45RA-negative fraction. The receptors stem from a man under 40 in good health.

The chain employs TRBV27 and TRBJ2-2; D possibly corresponds to TRBD1 (5 bases). Germline loops: CDR1 MNHEY, CDR2 SMNVEV (reference sequence). The CDR3 sequence is 14 residues long. Between the trimmed V and J ends, which lost 2 bases and 4 bases, there was a span of 8 bases. The CDR3 region is CASSLQGRTGELFF. In DNA form, the CDR3 reads TGTGCCAGCAGTTTACAGGGTCGCACCGGGGAGCTGTTTTTT.

This clone appeared once. The chain joins TRBV7-3 to TRBJ2-5; a weak D match, TRBD2 (6 bases). Germline V gene data show CDR1 as SGHTA and CDR2 as FQGTGA. The CDR3 is 14 amino acids. V was clipped by 5 bases and J by 3 bases, with 13 bases between them. In nucleotides, the CDR3 is TGTGCCAGCAGCCCGATGGGGGGAGAAGAGACCCAGTACTTC. Translation gives CASSPMGGEETQYF.

This clone occurred a few times. V usage is TRBV2 and J usage is TRBJ1-5; D not resolved. Looked up from germline, CDR1 is SNHLY and CDR2 is FYNNEI. The CDR3 extends over 13 amino acids. Trimming cost V 6 bases and J 0 bases, with 6 bases left between them. CDR3 sequence reads: CASSDYSNQPQHF. CDR3 nucleotides: TGTGCCAGCAGCGACTATAGCAATCAGCCCCAGCATTTT.

V and J are TRBV29-1 and TRBJ2-5; D possibly corresponds to TRBD1 (5 bases). Trimming stripped 1 base from V and 0 bases from J, with 18 bases between. Per germline, CDR1 SQVTM and CDR2 ANQGSEA. This CDR3 is 17 amino acids long. CDR3 sequence reads: CSVEGGHRAQYQETQYF. The CDR3 DNA is TGCAGCGTTGAAGGGGGCCACCGGGCCCAATACCAAGAGACCCAGTACTTC.

This clone has more than one count but fewer than ten. CDR3 sequence reads: CASRTGGPVTEAFF. CDR3 nucleotide sequence: TGTGCCAGCAGGACCGGGGGGCCGGTCACTGAAGCTTTCTTT. The chain combines TRBV6-1 with TRBJ1-1; possible D gene TRBD1, 6 bases. V was pared by 6 bases and J by 4 bases, with 15 bases between. There are 14 residues in the CDR3. Germline V gene sequence: CDR1 MNHNS, CDR2 SASEGT.